The 20 T cell receptor beta chains given below trace back to one sample, sequenced in a study of T cells after posttransplantation cyclophosphamide. Repertoires were generated with immunoSEQ multiplex PCR, while TCRdb's copy carries only in-frame clones and drops some. In total the sample includes fewer than 40,000 clones, none of them seen once. Sequenced: PBMCs. These receptors originate from a woman aged 45-65 years in good health and a related stem cell transplant donor.

This clone was counted ten times or more. This rearrangement joins TRBV10-3 to TRBJ2-2; D call uncertain. Per the germline V gene, CDR1 is ENHRY and CDR2 is SYGVKD. Trimming left V 0 bases short and J 7 bases short, with 12 bases between. There are 15 residues in the CDR3. The CDR3 bases are TGTGCCATCAGTGAGTCGGGCCTTGTGGGCGGGGAGCTGTTTTTT. As protein: CAISESGLVGGELFF.

This clone was observed at least ten times. This chain connects TRBV14 to TRBJ1-1; 10 bases are a match to TRBD1. V lost 4 bases to trimming and J lost 0 bases; unmatched junction nucleotides: 5. The CDR3 has 16 amino acids. Germline CDR1 SGHDN, CDR2 FVKESK. The CDR3 bases are TGTGCCAGCAGCCCAGGGGACAGGGGTCTGAACACTGAAGCTTTCTTT. Residues: CASSPGDRGLNTEAFF.

This clone has at least ten counts. The V gene is TRBV6-1, the J gene TRBJ2-6; no clear D. Germline values: CDR1 MNHNS, CDR2 SASEGT. The CDR3 consists of 14 residues. V was pared by 2 bases and J by 1 base, with 3 bases between. The CDR3 region is CASSETSGANVLTF. Written as DNA, the CDR3 is TGTGCCAGCAGTGAAACATCTGGGGCCAACGTCCTGACTTTC.

In its sample, this clone was seen a few times. The chain combines TRBV19 with TRBJ1-2; TRBD1 matches at 11 bases. CDR1 and CDR2 (germline): LNHDA, SQIVND (reference sequence). Trimming at V came to 6 bases and at J to 6 bases, leaving 12 bases not matched to a gene. The CDR3 runs to 16 residues. CDR3 nucleotide sequence: TGTGCCAGTAGCCCGTTTTACGGGACAGGGGGGAATGGCTACACCTTC. Amino acid sequence: CASSPFYGTGGNGYTF. The full variable domain, rest sourced from reference TRBV19 and TRBJ1-2, is DGGITQSPKYLFRKEGQNVTLSCEQNLNHDAMYWYRQDPGQGLRLIYYSQIVNDFQKGDIAEGYSVSREKKESFPLTVTSAQKNPTAFYLCASSPFYGTGGNGYTFGSGTRLTVV.

This clone was seen at least ten times. The V gene is TRBV6-5, the J gene TRBJ1-2; tentatively, D is TRBD1 (6 bases). The CDR3 covers 13 residues. The V gene's germline CDR1 is MNHEY and CDR2 SVGAGI. V was clipped by 6 bases and J by 6 bases, with 14 bases between them. The CDR3 DNA is TGTGCCAGCAGCCGAAACAGGGCTCATGGCTACACCTTC. Translating it yields CASSRNRAHGYTF.

The chain joins TRBV24-1 to TRBJ2-5; 7 bases are a match to TRBD1. This CDR3 has 15 amino acids. Germline values: CDR1 KGHDR, CDR2 SFDVKD. V shed 4 bases, J shed 5 bases, and the junction held 9 bases outside the gene matches. CDR3 sequence: CATSDAGTEPETQYF. CDR3 sequence (DNA): TGTGCCACCAGTGACGCCGGGACAGAACCCGAGACCCAGTACTTC.

This clone has at least ten counts. The chain has TRBV2 and TRBJ1-1; TRBD1 might be the D (5 bases). CDR3 length equals 16 residues. The ends were cut back, 6 bases at V and 1 base at J, with 18 bases in the middle. Germline CDR1 reads SNHLY; CDR2 reads FYNNEI. The CDR3 sequence: CASRAVLRGRNTEAFF. The CDR3 coding sequence is TGTGCCAGCAGGGCTGTTTTGAGGGGTCGGAACACTGAAGCTTTCTTT.

Only a few counts were recorded for this clone. This chain uses TRBV30 with TRBJ2-7; 12 bases align to TRBD2. Germline assignment: CDR1 GTSNPN and CDR2 SVGIG (reference sequence). V trimming: 3 bases; J trimming: 2 bases; junction bases outside the gene matches: 5. The CDR3 runs to 15 residues. This CDR3 reads CAWRTPSGRAYEQYF. As DNA, the CDR3 is TGTGCCTGGAGAACCCCTAGCGGGAGGGCCTACGAGCAGTACTTC.

This clone was seen many times. V and J are TRBV5-1 and TRBJ1-4; TRBD1 matches at 7 bases. The CDR3 spans 14 residues. The J segment lost 8 bases and the V segment lost 4 bases, leaving 8 bases of the junction unmatched. Germline CDR1 is SGHRS and CDR2 is YFSETQ. The CDR3 is CASSPGQLGEKLFF. In nucleotides, the CDR3 is TGCGCCAGCAGCCCGGGACAGTTAGGGGAAAAACTGTTTTTT.

The chain uses TRBV9 and TRBJ2-5; 8 bases are shared with TRBD2. The germline V gene has CDR1 SGDLS and CDR2 YYNGEE. With 2 bases clipped from V and 5 bases from J, the junction kept 8 bases outside the gene matches. The CDR3 is 15 amino acids. CDR3 sequence (DNA): TGTGCCAGCAGCGTTGCGGGAGGTTTGGAGGAGACCCAGTACTTC. This codes for CASSVAGGLEETQYF.

This clone was seen at least ten times. The chain couples TRBV19 to TRBJ2-1, with 10 bases lining up with TRBD2. CDR3 length equals 14 residues. The ends lost 7 bases at V and 9 bases at J; junction bases unmatched: 9. CDR1 LNHDA and CDR2 SQIVND come from the germline V gene (reference sequence). DNA of the CDR3: TGTGCCAGTACCGGGACTAGCGTATATAGTGAGCAGTTCTTC. It is translated as CASTGTSVYSEQFF.

This clone was picked up many times. This chain connects TRBV9 to TRBJ2-7; TRBD1 might be the D (6 bases). The CDR3 consists of 15 residues. Germline assignment: CDR1 SGDLS and CDR2 YYNGEE. V was pared by 3 bases and J by 2 bases, with 15 bases between. CDR3 bases: TGTGCCAGCAGCGCCTTTCAGGGGCGGACCTACGAGCAGTACTTC. It codes for CASSAFQGRTYEQYF.

This clone was counted many times. The V and J genes are TRBV4-1 and TRBJ1-1, with 10 positions matching TRBD1. Germline CDR1 and CDR2: MGHRA and YSYEKL. Losses at the gene ends were 2 bases for V and 1 base for J; bases not matched to a gene: 4. This CDR3 comprises 16 residues. CDR3 sequence reads: CASSQRWDRGNTEAFF. The CDR3 DNA sequence: TGCGCCAGCAGCCAAAGATGGGACAGGGGGAACACTGAAGCTTTCTTT.

This clone was counted ten times or more. The V call is TRBV6-1, the J call TRBJ1-1; D uncertain. The CDR3 totals 14 residues. CDR1 and CDR2 from the germline V gene are MNHNS and SASEGT. V lost 1 base and J 11 bases, leaving 17 bases between the germline ends. The CDR3 sequence: CASSEEAWAGGAFF. The CDR3 nucleotides read TGTGCCAGCAGTGAAGAGGCGTGGGCAGGCGGGGCTTTCTTT.

This clone was observed a few times. The chain has TRBV2 and TRBJ2-3, with 7 bases matching TRBD2. This CDR3 spans 15 amino acids. Per the germline V gene, CDR1 is SNHLY and CDR2 is FYNNEI. After removal of 8 bases from V and 9 bases from J, the junction contained 17 bases not matched to a gene. The CDR3 DNA sequence: TGTGCCAGCGGGCCGGGAGTAGCGGGTGGAAGGACGCAGTATTTT. As protein: CASGPGVAGGRTQYF.

The table lists this clone with many counts. The J gene is TRBJ1-5, the V gene TRBV28; D is undetermined. V dropped 7 bases and J dropped 3 bases, with 16 bases sitting between them. Germline CDR1 is MDHEN and CDR2 is SYDVKM. The CDR3 is 15 amino acids. The chain's CDR3 is CASTYGVEINQPQHF. The CDR3 coding sequence is TGTGCCAGCACCTACGGGGTGGAAATCAATCAGCCCCAGCATTTT. Looking up the rest from reference TRBV28 and TRBJ1-5 gives the full variable domain: DVKVTQSSRYLVKRTGEKVFLECVQDMDHENMFWYRQDPGLGLRLIYFSYDVKMKEKGDIPEGYSVSREKKERFSLILESASTNQTSMYLCASTYGVEINQPQHFGDGTRLSIL.

This clone appeared a few times. The chain employs TRBV5-4 and TRBJ2-3; D might be TRBD2 (5 bases). Trimming stripped 2 bases from V and 5 bases from J, with 15 bases between. Germline assignment: CDR1 SGHNT and CDR2 YYREEE (reference sequence). The CDR3 is made up of 15 amino acids. The CDR3 nucleotides read TGTGCCAGCAGCTTCAACCCTCTAGGAGGAGATACGCAGTATTTT. It specifies CASSFNPLGGDTQYF.

This clone was observed many times. The chain has TRBV12-3 or TRBV12-4 and TRBJ1-3; 8 bases fit TRBD1. This CDR3 has 14 residues. Losses at the gene ends were 7 bases for V and 2 bases for J; bases not matched to a gene: 4. The CDR3 coding sequence is TGTGCCAGCATAGGACAGGGCGCTGGAAACACCATATATTTT. This sequence encodes CASIGQGAGNTIYF.

This clone was counted ten times or more. The J gene is TRBJ2-1, the V gene TRBV27; 9 nucleotides agree with TRBD1. Germline lookup yields CDR1 MNHEY and CDR2 SMNVEV (reference sequence). CDR3 length equals 15 residues. The V gene end was trimmed by 5 bases and the J gene end by 5 bases; junction bases not matched to a gene: 7. CDR3 sequence reads: CASSPGTGTHNEQFF. The CDR3 DNA reads as TGTGCCAGCAGTCCTGGGACAGGGACCCACAATGAGCAGTTCTTC.

The gene calls are TRBV7-8 and TRBJ2-1, with 7 bases aligning to TRBD1. This CDR3 contains 14 residues. CDR1 SGHVS and CDR2 FQNEAQ come from the germline V gene. V dropped 4 bases and J dropped 5; count of bases not matched to a gene: 5. CDR3 bases: TGTGCCAGCAGCTCGGGACAGATTAACAATGAGCAGTTCTTC. Translated, it gives CASSSGQINNEQFF.